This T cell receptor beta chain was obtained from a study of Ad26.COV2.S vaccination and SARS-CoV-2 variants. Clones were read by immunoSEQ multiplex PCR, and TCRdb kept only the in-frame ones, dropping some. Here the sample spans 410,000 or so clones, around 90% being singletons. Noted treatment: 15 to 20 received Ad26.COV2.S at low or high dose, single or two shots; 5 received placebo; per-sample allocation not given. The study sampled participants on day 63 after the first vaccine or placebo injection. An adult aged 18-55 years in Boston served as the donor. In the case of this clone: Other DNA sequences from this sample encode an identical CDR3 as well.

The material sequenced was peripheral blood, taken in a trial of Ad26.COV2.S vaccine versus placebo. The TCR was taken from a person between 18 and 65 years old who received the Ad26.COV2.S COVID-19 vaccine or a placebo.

The CDR3 here is CASSSGTVADTQYF. CDR3 nucleotides: TGCGCCAGCAGCTCAGGGACAGTCGCAGATACGCAGTATTTT. The chain is built from TRBV5-1 and TRBJ2-3; 7 positions agree with TRBD1. The CDR3 spans 14 residues. Trimming at V came to 3 bases and at J to 4 bases, leaving 5 bases not matched to a gene. Germline V CDR1 and CDR2: SGHRS, YFSETQ.